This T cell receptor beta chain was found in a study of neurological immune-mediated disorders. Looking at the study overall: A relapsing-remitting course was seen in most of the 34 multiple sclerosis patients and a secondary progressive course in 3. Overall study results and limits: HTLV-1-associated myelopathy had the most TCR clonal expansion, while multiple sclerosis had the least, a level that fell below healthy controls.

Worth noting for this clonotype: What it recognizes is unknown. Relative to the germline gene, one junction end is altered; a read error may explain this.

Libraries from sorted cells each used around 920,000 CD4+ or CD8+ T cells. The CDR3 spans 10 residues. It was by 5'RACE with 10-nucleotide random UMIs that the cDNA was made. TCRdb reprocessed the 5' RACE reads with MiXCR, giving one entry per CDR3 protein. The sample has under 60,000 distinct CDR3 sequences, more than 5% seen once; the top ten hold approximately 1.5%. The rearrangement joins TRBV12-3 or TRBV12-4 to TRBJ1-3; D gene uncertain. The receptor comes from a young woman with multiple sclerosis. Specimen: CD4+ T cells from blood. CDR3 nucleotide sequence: TGTGCCAGCAGTTTTAGGCAGTCGGATTTT. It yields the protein CASSFRQSDF.